The 19 T cell receptor beta chains in this list originate from one sample, sequenced in a study of glioma-infiltrating T cells after dendritic cell vaccination. Here immunoSEQ multiplex PCR was the method, and the copy in TCRdb shows in-frame clones only, minus some. This table has 85,000 to 95,000 clones, approximately 90% appearing once. The specimen was blood, collected before dendritic cell vaccination. These receptors were obtained from a human donor with glioblastoma.

This clone is a singleton in its sample. The V gene is TRBV7-8, the J gene TRBJ2-2; TRBD1 might be the D (5 bases). Germline CDR1 and CDR2: SGHVS and FQNEAQ. V lost 1 base to trimming and J lost 0 bases, with 6 bases between them. This CDR3 has 15 amino acids. DNA of the CDR3: TGTGCCAGCAGCTTAGTGGGGCCGAACACCGGGGAGCTGTTTTTT. This translates into CASSLVGPNTGELFF.

This chain connects TRBV6-5 to TRBJ1-1; the match to TRBD1 covers 7 bases. Germline CDR1 reads MNHEY; CDR2 reads SVGAGI. The CDR3 is 14 residues long. V was clipped by 2 bases and J by 5 bases; unmatched bases: 5. In DNA form, the CDR3 reads TGTGCCAGCAGTTACAGGGGGCGTGGGACTGAAGCTTTCTTT. Protein product: CASSYRGRGTEAFF.

This clone was counted only a few times. V is TRBV5-1 and J is TRBJ2-2; a possible D gene is TRBD1 (6 bases). The ends were cut back, 0 bases at V and 5 bases at J, with 8 bases in the middle. CDR1 and CDR2 from the germline V gene are SGHRS and YFSETQ. The CDR3 runs 14 residues. DNA for the CDR3: TGCGCCAGCAGCTTGGAAACAGGGACCGGGGAGCTGTTTTTT. It specifies CASSLETGTGELFF.

The genes are TRBV15 and TRBJ1-2; 10 bases agree with TRBD1. V shed 1 base and J 3 bases; nucleotides not matched to a gene: 2. Germline assignment: CDR1 LNHNV and CDR2 YYDKDF (reference sequence). This CDR3 is built from 15 residues. As DNA, the CDR3 is TGTGCCACCAGCAGAGTCGGGACAGGGGACTATGGCTACACCTTC. Its translation is CATSRVGTGDYGYTF.

V is TRBV7-2 and J is TRBJ2-3, with 7 bases aligning to TRBD1. This CDR3 has 15 residues. V lost 1 base to trimming and J lost 3 bases; unmatched junction nucleotides: 4. The germline gives CDR1 SGHTA, CDR2 FQGNSA. In DNA, the CDR3 is TGTGCCAGCAGCTTAGAAGGGGGCTGGACAGATACGCAGTATTTT. Encoded protein: CASSLEGGWTDTQYF.

V and J are TRBV18 and TRBJ2-7; tentative D call: TRBD1 (5 bases). The CDR3 sequence is 14 residues long. V was pared by 3 bases and J by 8 bases, with 17 bases between. CDR1 and CDR2 (germline): KGHSH, LQKENI. This chain's CDR3 is CASSPTDIRGKQYF. The CDR3 region has the DNA TGTGCCAGCTCACCGACAGACATACGAGGAAAGCAGTACTTC.

The V and J genes are TRBV29-1 and TRBJ2-2; 8 bases line up with TRBD2. CDR3 size: 13 residues. Germline CDR1 is SQVTM and CDR2 is ANQGSEA. V was pared by 8 bases and J by 4 bases, with 6 bases of the junction left unmatched. The chain's CDR3 is CSLREGPTGELFF. The CDR3 DNA follows: TGCAGCCTCCGGGAGGGCCCCACCGGGGAGCTGTTTTTT.

This rearrangement joins TRBV9 to TRBJ2-7, with D maybe TRBD1 (5 bases). The CDR3 is 15 residues long. Germline values: CDR1 SGDLS, CDR2 YYNGEE. V lost 1 base, J lost 0 bases, and 11 bases lay in between. The CDR3 protein is CASSVMSGSSYEQYF. The CDR3 coding sequence is TGTGCCAGCAGCGTAATGTCAGGGTCCTCCTACGAGCAGTACTTC.

This chain connects TRBV19 to TRBJ1-1, with unresolved D. The CDR3 runs to 14 residues. Trimming stripped 2 bases from V and 6 bases from J, with 13 bases between. Germline V gives CDR1 LNHDA, CDR2 SQIVND (reference sequence). The CDR3 nucleotides are TGTGCCAGTAGTATAAGTGCAGGTGGGTCTGAAGCTTTCTTT. It is translated as CASSISAGGSEAFF.

The V call is TRBV6-1, the J call TRBJ2-1; the match to TRBD2 covers 7 bases. The CDR3 is 17 residues long. From germline, CDR1 is MNHNS and CDR2 SASEGT. Germline trimming cut 3 bases from V and 0 bases from J; bases unmatched to any gene: 8. DNA of the CDR3: TGTGCCAGCAGTGACCTCCTTAGCGGGCCCTCCTACAATGAGCAGTTCTTC. This encodes CASSDLLSGPSYNEQFF.

Details on this clone: Other DNA sequences in the sample encode the same CDR3. This rearrangement joins TRBV5-6 to TRBJ2-6; D is ambiguous. V was trimmed by 4 bases and J by 1 base, leaving 9 bases between them. CDR1 SGHDT and CDR2 YYEEEE come from the germline V gene. CDR3 length: 15 residues. The CDR3 DNA is TGTGCCAGCAGCCTGGCCGGTTCTGGGGCCAACGTCCTGACTTTC. This codes for CASSLAGSGANVLTF.

This rearrangement joins TRBV6-4 to TRBJ2-3; D gene ambiguous. Germline V CDR1 and CDR2: MRHNA, SNTAGT. This CDR3 spans 15 amino acids. V was pared by 4 bases and J by 0 bases, with 11 bases between. The CDR3 coding sequence is TGTGCCAGCAGTGTGGAGTTTGGTAGCACAGATACGCAGTATTTT. This translates into CASSVEFGSTDTQYF.

The V and J genes are TRBV5-1 and TRBJ1-1; D call uncertain. Per the germline V gene, CDR1 is SGHRS and CDR2 is YFSETQ. The CDR3 has 12 amino acids. Trimming cost V 4 bases and J 7 bases, with 11 bases left between them. CDR3 DNA sequence: TGCGCCAGCAGCAGTGCCGGACTTGAAGCTTTCTTT. This codes for CASSSAGLEAFF.

This chain links TRBV18 with TRBJ1-1, with a weak D call TRBD1 (6 bases). Trimming pared 4 bases from V and 1 base from J, leaving 13 bases between. CDR3 length: 15 residues. Germline-derived CDR1 and CDR2 are KGHSH and LQKENI. CDR3 sequence reads: CASSLPLGGNTEAFF. In nucleotides, the CDR3 is TGTGCCAGCTCACTTCCATTAGGGGGGAACACTGAAGCTTTCTTT.

This sequence joins TRBV5-8 and TRBJ1-2; D call uncertain. Germline loops: CDR1 SGHTS, CDR2 YDEGEE. This CDR3 has 13 residues. V was cut by 0 bases and J by 5 bases, with 8 bases left in between. The CDR3 region is CASSLGQYYGYTF. The CDR3 coding sequence is TGTGCCAGCAGCTTGGGGCAGTATTATGGCTACACCTTC.

The V and J genes are TRBV7-3 and TRBJ2-7, with D possibly being TRBD2 (6 bases). Trimming shortened V by 0 bases and J by 6 bases, and 18 bases separated the two germline ends. The CDR3 consists of 16 residues. Germline CDR1 and CDR2: SGHTA and FQGTGA. The CDR3: CASSLTAGTAYSEQYF. The DNA of the CDR3 is TGTGCCAGCAGCTTAACGGCGGGGACGGCGTACTCCGAGCAGTACTTC.

The J gene is TRBJ2-2, the V gene TRBV4-1, with a possible D match to TRBD2 (7 bases). Trimming shortened V by 4 bases and J by 5 bases, and 20 bases separated the two germline ends. CDR3 length equals 17 residues. Germline CDR1 is MGHRA and CDR2 is YSYEKL. The DNA of the CDR3 is TGCGCCAGCAGCCTGGGGGCGGGAGTCTCGAGGACCGGGGAGCTGTTTTTT. It translates to CASSLGAGVSRTGELFF.

This rearrangement joins TRBV19 to TRBJ1-5; D remains ambiguous. V was shortened by 7 bases and J by 3 bases, with 10 bases between the two germline ends. Germline CDR1 and CDR2: LNHDA and SQIVND (reference sequence). The CDR3 sequence is 13 residues long. CDR3 residues: CASMREVNQPQHF. CDR3 nucleotides: TGTGCCAGTATGAGGGAAGTCAATCAGCCCCAGCATTTT.

Worth noting for this clone: One end of the junction is discordant with germline, which a read error may explain. The chain employs TRBV29-1 and TRBJ2-3; D not resolved. The CDR3 runs to 14 residues. Germline CDR1 reads SQVTM; CDR2 reads ANQGSEA. The CDR3 DNA sequence: TGCAGCGTCGAAGGGCCAGTTAGCACAGATACGCAGTATTTT. It codes for CSVEGPVSTDTQYF.